The 13 T cell receptor beta chains presented below share a single source sample, sequenced in a study of blood T cell repertoires in COVID-19. The assay was immunoSEQ multiplex PCR, and TCRdb's table has in-frame clones only and misses some. The repertoire includes more than 85,000 clones, 70% to 85% of them detected once, and roughly 17% sits in the top ten. Sequencing input: peripheral blood. The receptors derive from a woman in her sixties with acute or convalescent COVID-19.

Here the CDR3 DNA reads TGTGCCAGCAGCGAACCGGGACAGGGGCCCGGCTACACCTTC. This encodes CASSEPGQGPGYTF. The gene calls are TRBV7-9 and TRBJ1-2; 10 bases are shared with TRBD1. The CDR3 is 14 residues long. J lost 8 bases, V lost 5 bases, and 8 bases had no gene match. Germline CDR1 SEHNR, CDR2 FQNEAQ (reference sequence). Full variable domain (remainder filled in from reference TRBV7-9 and TRBJ1-2): DTGVSQNPRHKITKRGQNVTFRCDPISEHNRLYWYRQTLGQGPEFLTYFQNEAQLEKSRLLSDRFSAERPKGSFSTLEIQRTEQGDSAMYLCASSEPGQGPGYTFGSGTRLTVV.

This rearrangement joins TRBV29-1 to TRBJ1-5; TRBD1 matches at 9 bases. The CDR3 is 14 amino acids. Germline assignment: CDR1 SQVTM and CDR2 ANQGSEA. The ends lost 6 bases at V and 6 bases at J; junction bases unmatched: 9. The CDR3 region is CSVVTGTGSQPQHF. In nucleotides, the CDR3 is TGCAGCGTCGTGACCGGGACAGGGTCTCAGCCCCAGCATTTT.

This chain uses TRBV16 with TRBJ1-2; D gene uncertain. CDR1 KGHSY and CDR2 FQNENV come from the germline V gene. Trimming cost V 2 bases and J 1 base, with 11 bases left between them. This CDR3 comprises 15 residues. CDR3 loop: CASSQVPGDNYGYTF. The CDR3 DNA reads TGTGCCAGCAGCCAAGTTCCGGGAGATAACTATGGCTACACCTTC.

J is TRBJ1-2 and V is TRBV9; D unresolved. The V end lost 4 bases, the J end lost 2 bases, and 6 bases lay between the germline ends. This CDR3 is 12 amino acids long. CDR1 and CDR2 from the germline V gene are SGDLS and YYNGEE. CDR3 coding DNA: TGTGCCAGCAGCCCTAGCAACTATGGCTACACCTTC. Translated: CASSPSNYGYTF.

The chain links TRBV28 to TRBJ2-3; D call uncertain. V gave up 3 bases and J gave up 0 bases, with 16 bases separating them. CDR1 is MDHEN, CDR2 SYDVKM, per germline. This CDR3 region has 17 residues. The CDR3 protein is CASSFRPGSPSTDTQYF. For the CDR3, the DNA is TGTGCCAGCAGTTTCCGGCCAGGCTCCCCAAGCACAGATACGCAGTATTTT.

The chain couples TRBV27 to TRBJ2-2, with a tentative D call TRBD2 (7 bases). This CDR3 spans 14 amino acids. Per the germline V gene, CDR1 is MNHEY and CDR2 is SMNVEV (reference sequence). With 3 bases removed from V and 6 bases from J, the gap between germline ends came to 11 bases. CDR3 region: CASSFLGGAGELFF. The CDR3 bases are TGTGCCAGCAGTTTTCTAGGGGGGGCCGGGGAGCTGTTTTTT.

J is TRBJ2-6 and V is TRBV19; 14 bases align to TRBD2. Looked up from germline, CDR1 is LNHDA and CDR2 is SQIVND (reference sequence). The CDR3 runs 20 residues. J gave up 0 bases and V 6 bases, and 10 bases lay outside the gene matches. The CDR3 reads CASSDPGLAGDYSGANVLTF. The CDR3, as DNA: TGTGCCAGTAGCGACCCGGGACTAGCGGGGGACTACTCTGGGGCCAACGTCCTGACTTTC.

The chain combines TRBV4-3 with TRBJ1-2, with D possibly TRBD1 on 6 matching bases. This CDR3 is built from 16 residues. Germline V CDR1 and CDR2: LGHNA, YSLEER. With 4 bases removed from V and 5 bases from J, the gap between germline ends came to 20 bases. Here the CDR3 reads CASSLNDDRFLYGYTF. The CDR3 DNA reads TGCGCCAGCAGCCTCAACGATGACAGGTTCTTATATGGCTACACCTTC.

The V gene is TRBV13, the J gene TRBJ2-1, with 11 nucleotides matching TRBD2. This CDR3 comprises 16 residues. Germline CDR1 is PRHDT and CDR2 is FYEKMQ (reference sequence). The J segment lost 3 bases and the V segment lost 0 bases, leaving 1 base of the junction unmatched. CDR3 DNA: TGTGCCAGCAGCTTAGGGACTAGCGGGAACTACAATGAGCAGTTCTTC. Translating gives CASSLGTSGNYNEQFF.

The chain joins TRBV5-4 to TRBJ1-2, with no clear D. Per the germline V gene, CDR1 is SGHNT and CDR2 is YYREEE (reference sequence). The CDR3 covers 14 residues. Trimming removed 4 bases from V and 0 bases from J, with 10 bases in between. This CDR3 is CASSEMSANYGYTF. The CDR3 nucleotides are TGTGCCAGCAGCGAGATGTCGGCTAACTATGGCTACACCTTC.

The J gene is TRBJ1-1, the V gene TRBV15, with a possible D match to TRBD1 (5 bases). The ends were cut back, 0 bases at V and 10 bases at J, with 9 bases in the middle. This CDR3 spans 12 amino acids. The germline V gene has CDR1 LNHNV and CDR2 YYDKDF (reference sequence). CDR3 in DNA: TGTGCCACCAGCAGAGATTGGGGGGTAGCTTTCTTT. It translates to CATSRDWGVAFF.

The chain employs TRBV6-5 and TRBJ2-2; 7 bases line up with TRBD1. The CDR3 is made up of 14 amino acids. Per the germline V gene, CDR1 is MNHEY and CDR2 is SVGAGI. The junction had 8 bases not matched to a gene; V was cut back by 10 bases and J by 3 bases. The CDR3 reads CAITGQMDTGELFF. For the CDR3, the DNA is TGTGCCATCACGGGACAGATGGACACCGGGGAGCTGTTTTTT.

The V and J genes are TRBV7-2 and TRBJ2-7; D is perhaps TRBD2 (7 bases). The CDR3 covers 16 residues. Trimming left V 1 base short and J 5 bases short, with 18 bases between. The germline V gene encodes CDR1 SGHTA and CDR2 FQGNSA. In DNA, the CDR3 is TGTGCCAGCAGCTTAGATGGGAGGGGGGGCCTCGACGAGCAGTACTTC. This gives the protein CASSLDGRGGLDEQYF.